The clone carrying this TCR beta chain appeared a few times. The sample comes from a study of blood T cells in healthy people across ages. Aged about 6 to 95, donors were systemically healthy Caucasians from Russia. Each sample provided at least 5 micrograms of extracted total RNA. The germline CDR1 and CDR2 sequences are SGHTA and FQGTGA. This CDR3 has 15 amino acids. Trimming took 2 bases from V and 3 from J; bases not matched to a gene: 3. The second PCR ran about 6 to 12 cycles with a sample-barcoded 5' primer and J-beta primers. A template-switch adaptor containing 12 random nucleotides labeled each cDNA molecule. TCRdb re-derived calls from the 5' RACE reads in MiXCR, one entry per CDR3 protein. This sample has fewer than 2 million distinct CDR3 sequences, with approximately 39% found just once.

The clonotype comes from a human donor in good health. Specimen: blood. J is TRBJ2-3 and V is TRBV7-3; 9 bases are shared with TRBD2. CDR3 loop: CASSLGTSKTDTQYF. CDR3 nucleotide sequence: TGTGCCAGCAGCTTAGGGACTAGCAAAACAGATACGCAGTATTTT.